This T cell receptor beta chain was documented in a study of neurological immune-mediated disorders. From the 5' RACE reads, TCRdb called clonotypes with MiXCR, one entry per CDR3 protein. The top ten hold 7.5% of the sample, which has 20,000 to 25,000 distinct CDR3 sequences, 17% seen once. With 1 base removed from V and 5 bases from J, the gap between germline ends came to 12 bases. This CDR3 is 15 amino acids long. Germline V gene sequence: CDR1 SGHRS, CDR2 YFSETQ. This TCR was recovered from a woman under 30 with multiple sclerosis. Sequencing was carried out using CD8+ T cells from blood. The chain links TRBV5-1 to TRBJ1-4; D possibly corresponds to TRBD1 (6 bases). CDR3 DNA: TGCGCCAGCAGCTTGAGCAGGGGAGGGAATGAAAAACTGTTTTTT. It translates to CASSLSRGGNEKLFF.